The entry that follows covers one T cell receptor (beta chain) sequence. Specified time point: after dendritic cell vaccination, including at tumor progression/relapse. The data were obtained in a study of glioma-infiltrating T cells after dendritic cell vaccination. Using immunoSEQ multiplex PCR, the repertoire was profiled, and TCRdb retains in-frame clones only, with some absent. The sample holds 55,000 to 75,000 clones, about 79% seen once. Trimming took 0 bases from V and 6 from J; bases not matched to a gene: 13. CDR1 and CDR2 (germline): LGHNT, FRNRAP. This CDR3 has 17 residues. The TCR comes from a human donor with glioblastoma. Sequencing was performed on blood, taken after dendritic cell vaccination. This rearrangement joins TRBV12-5 to TRBJ2-7, with 8 bases aligning to TRBD1. Here the CDR3 DNA reads TGTGCTAGTGGTTTGGTACTGGACAGGGATTCCCCTCGCGAGCAGTACTTC. Translating gives CASGLVLDRDSPREQYF.